This T cell receptor (beta chain) was observed in a study of patients and donors after allogeneic stem cell transplantation. TCRdb itself ran the RT-PCR reads through MiXCR, one entry per CDR3 protein. This table has some 150,000 distinct CDR3 sequences, roughly two fifths appearing once. The germline gives CDR1 DFQATT, CDR2 SNEGSKA (reference sequence). Trimming removed 0 bases from V and 4 bases from J, with 9 bases in between. This CDR3 spans 14 amino acids. This TCR derives from a human donor who was either an allogeneic HSCT recipient or a stem cell or donor lymphocyte infusion donor (not recorded which). It is not recorded whose cells these are; they may come from a transplant donor. The gene calls are TRBV20-1 and TRBJ1-4, with D possibly being TRBD1 (5 bases). The sample comprised blood, either unsorted or a sorted T cell fraction (not recorded which). CDR3 sequence: CSARDRQINEKLFF. The CDR3 nucleotides are TGCAGTGCTAGAGATCGACAGATTAATGAAAAACTGTTTTTT.